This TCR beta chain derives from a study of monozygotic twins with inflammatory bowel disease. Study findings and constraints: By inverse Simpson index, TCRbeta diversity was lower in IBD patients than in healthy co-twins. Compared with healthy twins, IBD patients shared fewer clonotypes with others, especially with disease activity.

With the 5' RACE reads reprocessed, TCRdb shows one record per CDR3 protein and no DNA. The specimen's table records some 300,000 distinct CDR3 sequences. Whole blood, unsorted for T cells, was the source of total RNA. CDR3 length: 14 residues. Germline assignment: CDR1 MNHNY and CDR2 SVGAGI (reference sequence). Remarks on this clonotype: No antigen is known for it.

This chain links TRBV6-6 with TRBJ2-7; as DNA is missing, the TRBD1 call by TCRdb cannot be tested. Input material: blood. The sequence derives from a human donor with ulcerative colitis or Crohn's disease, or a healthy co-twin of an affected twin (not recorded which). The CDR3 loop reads CASSSRQGAHEQYF.